The 24 T cell receptor beta chains reported below all come from one sample, sequenced in a study of shared clonotypes between healthy human individuals (TCRdb year 2020). The library relied on the immunoSEQ multiplex PCR assay. TCRdb carries this immuneACCESS record with in-frame sequences only. Its versions omit some clonotypes, under half of them owing to an unresolved V gene in the studies checked, with the rest unexplained. This sample holds approximately 2.3 million clones; approximately 93% were observed only once. The ten largest clones represent about 0.39% of the sample. Sequences were obtained from naive CD4+ T cells from PBMCs. The intended sense of this specimen's cell subset or site label: CD45RA+ positively selected. These TCRs come from a man aged 18 to 30 in good health. Some clones in this sample may be carry-over from other donors' samples.

The chain carries TRBV11-3 and TRBJ2-2; D gene ambiguous. The CDR3 has 14 amino acids. The ends were cut back, 1 base at V and 6 bases at J, with 9 bases in the middle. CDR1 SGHNT and CDR2 YENEEA come from the germline V gene. This CDR3 is CASSLAGAAGELFF. The CDR3 DNA follows: TGTGCCAGCAGCTTAGCTGGCGCAGCCGGGGAGCTGTTTTTT.

This rearrangement joins TRBV4-1 to TRBJ2-7; possible D gene TRBD2, 5 bases. CDR3 length: 13 residues. Germline assignment: CDR1 MGHRA and CDR2 YSYEKL. Trimming shortened V by 2 bases and J by 7 bases, and 12 bases separated the two germline ends. The CDR3 sequence is CASSQWRAEEQYF. In DNA, the CDR3 is TGCGCCAGCAGCCAATGGCGGGCCGAAGAGCAGTACTTC.

The chain uses TRBV18 and TRBJ1-4; D possibly corresponds to TRBD1 (6 bases). The CDR3 has 15 residues. Germline V gene data show CDR1 as KGHSH and CDR2 as LQKENI. The germline V and J ends were trimmed by 6 bases and 7 bases, with 18 bases remaining between them. Written as DNA, the CDR3 is TGTGCCAGCTCGCGAAGCAGGGACATGCTTGAAAAACTGTTTTTT. Translation gives CASSRSRDMLEKLFF.

The chain employs TRBV15 and TRBJ1-2; 10 bases are a match to TRBD1. This CDR3 is built from 16 residues. J gave up 4 bases and V 0 bases, and 5 bases lay outside the gene matches. Germline V gene sequence: CDR1 LNHNV, CDR2 YYDKDF (reference sequence). The CDR3 DNA is TGTGCCACCAGCAGAGATCGGGACAGGGGAGGCTATGGCTACACCTTC. It encodes CATSRDRDRGGYGYTF.

V usage is TRBV29-1 and J usage is TRBJ1-1; unclear D gene. The CDR3 sequence is 11 residues long. Germline CDR1 is SQVTM and CDR2 is ANQGSEA. Between the trimmed V and J ends, which lost 6 bases and 2 bases, there was a span of 7 bases. The CDR3 loop is CSVRNNTEAFF. The CDR3 region has the DNA TGCAGCGTAAGAAACAACACTGAAGCTTTCTTT. Looking up the rest from reference TRBV29-1 and TRBJ1-1 gives the full variable domain: SAVISQKPSRDICQRGTSLTIQCQVDSQVTMMFWYRQQPGQSLTLIATANQGSEATYESGFVIDKFPISRPNLTFSTLTVSNMSPEDSSIYLCSVRNNTEAFFGQGTRLTVV.

V gene TRBV7-9 combines with J gene TRBJ2-7; D gene uncertain. CDR3 length: 13 residues. V was pared by 5 bases and J by 6 bases, with 14 bases between. Per the germline V gene, CDR1 is SEHNR and CDR2 is FQNEAQ (reference sequence). The CDR3, as DNA: TGTGCCAGCAGCCATACCCCTTCTGTCGAGCAGTACTTC. The encoded protein is CASSHTPSVEQYF.

The chain joins TRBV7-9 to TRBJ1-2; 7 bases match TRBD1. The J segment lost 6 bases and the V segment lost 1 base, leaving 11 bases of the junction unmatched. This CDR3 has 16 residues. CDR1 is SEHNR and CDR2 is FQNEAQ in the germline V gene (reference sequence). The CDR3 reads CASSLGDVRGSDGYTF. The CDR3 DNA reads as TGTGCCAGCAGCTTAGGCGATGTCAGGGGGAGCGATGGCTACACCTTC.

The V gene is TRBV6-5, the J gene TRBJ2-7; no clear D. The germline gives CDR1 MNHEY, CDR2 SVGAGI. This CDR3 region has 11 residues. V was clipped by 9 bases and J by 7 bases, with 13 bases between them. In DNA, the CDR3 is TGTGCCAGTGGATATGGTGAGGAGCAGTACTTC. It encodes CASGYGEEQYF.

The chain recombines TRBV19 with TRBJ2-2, with 11 bases aligning to TRBD2. Germline V gene lookup returns CDR1 LNHDA and CDR2 SQIVND (reference sequence). Losses at the gene ends were 10 bases for V and 5 bases for J; bases not matched to a gene: 9. The CDR3 consists of 15 residues. As DNA, the CDR3 is TGTGCCACCACCACGGGACTAGCGGTAACCGGGGAGCTGTTTTTT. Its protein product is CATTTGLAVTGELFF.

This chain links TRBV2 with TRBJ2-5; D ambiguous. V lost 2 bases, J lost 5 bases, and 15 bases lay in between. Germline assignment: CDR1 SNHLY and CDR2 FYNNEI. The CDR3 covers 15 residues. The CDR3 nucleotides read TGTGCCAGCAGTGAACGACTCCTCACGTCGGAGACCCAGTACTTC. It specifies CASSERLLTSETQYF.

This rearrangement joins TRBV7-2 to TRBJ2-7; 8 bases are shared with TRBD2. The germline CDR1 and CDR2 sequences are SGHTA and FQGNSA. The CDR3 length is 14 residues. Trimming took 5 bases from V and 7 from J; bases not matched to a gene: 10. In nucleotides, the CDR3 is TGTGCCAGCAGCCCCCTCGGGGGGGACATAGAGCAGTACTTC. Translation: CASSPLGGDIEQYF.

The chain is built from TRBV28 and TRBJ1-5; 10 positions agree with TRBD1. The CDR3 spans 20 residues. The V and J ends lost 5 bases and 2 bases, in that order; junction bases with no gene match: 18. CDR1 MDHEN and CDR2 SYDVKM come from the germline V gene. The CDR3 spells CASSGSLRTGGIIGNQPQHF. In DNA form, the CDR3 reads TGTGCCAGCAGTGGGAGTTTGCGGACAGGGGGGATTATTGGCAATCAGCCCCAGCATTTT.

The J gene is TRBJ2-1, the V gene TRBV7-6; either TRBD1 or TRBD2 may fit D (6 bases each). Germline assignment: CDR1 SGHVS and CDR2 FNYEAQ. There are 14 residues in the CDR3. Trimming pared 5 bases from V and 7 bases from J, leaving 15 bases between. The CDR3 spells CASSPTWGANEQFF. CDR3 nucleotide sequence: TGTGCCAGCAGCCCCACGTGGGGGGCAAATGAGCAGTTCTTC.

The rearrangement joins TRBV29-1 to TRBJ2-1; D may correspond to TRBD1 or TRBD2 (5 bases each). Germline CDR1 and CDR2: SQVTM and ANQGSEA. The length of the CDR3 is 14 residues. With 7 bases removed from V and 2 bases from J, the gap between germline ends came to 15 bases. DNA for the CDR3: TGCAGCGCCGAGGGGCGGAGTGCCTACAATGAGCAGTTCTTC. It is translated as CSAEGRSAYNEQFF.

V gene TRBV5-4 combines with J gene TRBJ2-7, with D tentatively TRBD1 (5 bases). V was trimmed by 2 bases and J by 7 bases, leaving 16 bases between them. The CDR3 is 14 residues long. The germline CDR1 and CDR2 sequences are SGHNT and YYREEE (reference sequence). As DNA, the CDR3 is TGTGCCAGCAGCTTTTACACTGGAAAGGGGGAGCAGTACTTC. Its translation is CASSFYTGKGEQYF.

CDR3 nucleotide sequence: TGTGCCAGCAGTAATTACAGGGGGCGCATCAATGGCTACACCTTC. Protein: CASSNYRGRINGYTF. The rearrangement joins TRBV6-5 to TRBJ1-2; 9 bases align to TRBD1. V shed 5 bases and J 6 bases; nucleotides not matched to a gene: 10. From germline, CDR1 is MNHEY and CDR2 SVGAGI. The CDR3 spans 15 residues.

The V call is TRBV10-2, the J call TRBJ2-7; 9 nucleotides align to TRBD1. Germline trimming cut 8 bases from V and 9 bases from J; bases unmatched to any gene: 17. The germline V gene encodes CDR1 WSHSY and CDR2 SAAADI. The CDR3 runs to 15 residues. As DNA, the CDR3 is TGCGCCAGCGGATCTCCCGACAGGGGGGGGCCGGGGCAGTACTTC. Translating it yields CASGSPDRGGPGQYF.

This clone was detected a few times. The chain links TRBV4-3 to TRBJ2-2; D is possibly TRBD1 (6 bases). V gave up 0 bases and J gave up 6 bases, with 8 bases separating them. The CDR3 runs to 14 residues. CDR1 and CDR2 (germline): LGHNA, YSLEER. CDR3 nucleotides: TGCGCCAGCAGCCAAGAAGAGGGGGCCGGGGAGCTGTTTTTT. Translated, it gives CASSQEEGAGELFF.

This clone is a singleton in its sample. The chain joins TRBV6-5 to TRBJ2-5; possible D gene TRBD1, 6 bases. The J call is doubtful: the DNA matches TRBJ2-7 better. The CDR3 sequence is 12 residues long. Looked up from germline, CDR1 is MNHEY and CDR2 is SVGAGI. The CDR3 spells CASTSPGAEQYF. As DNA, the CDR3 is TGTGCCAGCACCTCCCCAGGGGCCGAGCAGTACTTC.

The rearrangement joins TRBV25-1 to TRBJ2-5, with 8 bases that match TRBD1. The V segment lost 8 bases and the J segment 5 bases; nucleotides outside the gene matches: 7. CDR3 length: 13 amino acids. Germline values: CDR1 MGHDK, CDR2 SYGVNS. CDR3 sequence (DNA): TGTGCCAGCTCAGACAGGGGTGTGGAGACCCAGTACTTC. It codes for CASSDRGVETQYF.

To note about this clone: This CDR3 is also generated by other DNA sequences in the sample. The genes are TRBV28 and TRBJ1-1; a weak D match, TRBD1 (5 bases). V was clipped by 5 bases and J by 1 base, with 14 bases between them. Germline V CDR1 and CDR2: MDHEN, SYDVKM. The CDR3 is made up of 15 amino acids. The CDR3 DNA sequence: TGTGCCAGCAGTAGCCCCGGGGGAGGGAACACTGAAGCTTTCTTT. It yields the protein CASSSPGGGNTEAFF.

The J gene is TRBJ1-3, the V gene TRBV6-6; 9 bases line up with TRBD1. Losses at the gene ends were 7 bases for V and 4 bases for J; bases not matched to a gene: 8. Germline-derived CDR1 and CDR2 are MNHNY and SVGAGI (reference sequence). The CDR3 has 15 residues. CDR3 in DNA: TGTGCCAGCATCAAGGACAGGGGCTTGGGAAACACCATATATTTT. Encoded protein: CASIKDRGLGNTIYF.

In its sample, this clone was seen a few times. This chain uses TRBV5-1 with TRBJ1-1; D is ambiguous. Trimming stripped 2 bases from V and 0 bases from J, with 5 bases between. The germline gives CDR1 SGHRS, CDR2 YFSETQ. The CDR3 consists of 13 residues. CDR3 sequence: CASSFEMNTEAFF. CDR3 nucleotides: TGCGCCAGCAGCTTTGAAATGAACACTGAAGCTTTCTTT.

This chain joins TRBV27 and TRBJ2-7; no clear D. CDR1 and CDR2 from the germline V gene are MNHEY and SMNVEV (reference sequence). V lost 2 bases, J lost 6 bases, and 17 bases lay in between. CDR3 size: 15 residues. The CDR3 here is CASSLGSLGGREQYF. The CDR3 DNA follows: TGTGCCAGCAGTTTAGGTTCTCTAGGTGGGCGCGAGCAGTACTTC.